Following are 7 T cell receptor beta chains from one sample sequenced in a study of shared clonotypes between healthy human individuals. Produced via immunoSEQ multiplex PCR; TCRdb's table is partial and in-frame only. The data show 2 million to 2.5 million clones, 90% to 97% seen once. Input material: naive CD4+ T cells sorted from blood. Sample subset: CD45RA+ positively selected. These receptors came from a man aged 18 to 35 in good health.

The chain carries TRBV2 and TRBJ1-5; possible D gene TRBD1, 5 bases. V was trimmed by 5 bases and J by 3 bases, leaving 17 bases between them. Germline V lookup: CDR1 SNHLY, CDR2 FYNNEI. CDR3 length: 16 amino acids. The CDR3 sequence: CASSPRDRLNNQPQHF. The CDR3 bases are TGTGCCAGCAGTCCCAGAGACAGACTCAACAATCAGCCCCAGCATTTT.

This chain connects TRBV7-2 to TRBJ2-3; D may be TRBD1 (5 bases). Looked up from germline, CDR1 is SGHTA and CDR2 is FQGNSA. This CDR3 has 15 residues. V lost 3 bases and J 0 bases, leaving 10 bases between the germline ends. The CDR3 is CASSFGAPSTDTQYF. DNA of the CDR3: TGTGCCAGCAGCTTTGGGGCCCCGAGCACAGATACGCAGTATTTT.

The chain links TRBV6-5 to TRBJ1-1; 8 bases are a match to TRBD1. The V gene's germline CDR1 is MNHEY and CDR2 SVGAGI. J lost 2 bases, V lost 7 bases, and 3 bases had no gene match. The CDR3 extends over 13 amino acids. CDR3 sequence (DNA): TGTGCCAGCAATACAGGGGGTAACACTGAAGCTTTCTTT. It specifies CASNTGGNTEAFF.

J is TRBJ1-6 and V is TRBV5-4, with 8 bases aligning to TRBD1. In germline, CDR1 is SGHNT, CDR2 YYREEE (reference sequence). The trim removed 4 bases at V and 8 bases at J, leaving 5 bases unmatched. The CDR3 consists of 14 residues. CDR3: CASSGTTGDSPLHF. CDR3 nucleotide sequence: TGTGCCAGCAGCGGAACGACAGGGGATTCACCCCTCCACTTT.

The rearrangement links TRBV15 to TRBJ2-5; D is ambiguous. CDR1 and CDR2 (germline): LNHNV, YYDKDF (reference sequence). The CDR3 contains 11 residues. V dropped 0 bases and J dropped 6 bases, with 2 bases sitting between them. CDR3 nucleotide sequence: TGTGCCACCAGCAGAGAGAAGACCCAGTACTTC. Translating it yields CATSREKTQYF.

This rearrangement joins TRBV6-5 to TRBJ2-1; 8 bases fit TRBD2. There are 16 residues in the CDR3. Germline V CDR1 and CDR2: MNHEY, SVGAGI. V shed 4 bases and J 4 bases; nucleotides not matched to a gene: 9. The CDR3 bases are TGTGCCAGCAGTTTACTGTCGGGACTAGTTTACAATGAGCAGTTCTTC. Its translation: CASSLLSGLVYNEQFF.

The rearrangement joins TRBV10-1 to TRBJ1-6; D call uncertain. This CDR3 is 14 amino acids long. Trimming stripped 7 bases from V and 4 bases from J, with 11 bases between. Germline values: CDR1 WNHNN, CDR2 SYGVQD (reference sequence). The CDR3: CASTRTHYNSPLHF. The CDR3 DNA reads TGCGCCAGCACCCGGACTCATTATAATTCACCCCTCCACTTT.